These 25 T cell receptor beta chains came from one sample sequenced in a study of early T cells in non-severe SARS-CoV-2 infection. TCRdb re-called the 5' RACE reads through MiXCR, storing one row per CDR3 protein. The sample comprises roughly 99,000 distinct CDR3 sequences, roughly 10% of which are singletons, and about 7.6% rests with the top ten. What was sequenced was whole blood. These receptors originate from an adult who was a healthcare worker with PCR-confirmed SARS-CoV-2 infection or an uninfected control (not recorded which).

The V and J genes are TRBV28 and TRBJ2-7; possible D gene TRBD2, 5 bases. Germline V gene data show CDR1 as MDHEN and CDR2 as SYDVKM. The V gene lost 7 bases and the J gene lost 5 bases, with 12 bases spanning the gap. The CDR3 covers 12 residues. The CDR3 DNA reads TGTGCCAGCAAGGTAAACGGGGACGAGCAGTACTTC. It codes for CASKVNGDEQYF. Variable domain in full (rest from reference TRBV28 and TRBJ2-7): DVKVTQSSRYLVKRTGEKVFLECVQDMDHENMFWYRQDPGLGLRLIYFSYDVKMKEKGDIPEGYSVSREKKERFSLILESASTNQTSMYLCASKVNGDEQYFGPGTRLTVT.

This clonotype was found many times. V gene TRBV7-3 combines with J gene TRBJ1-2; D remains unclear. The CDR3 totals 13 residues. Germline V CDR1 and CDR2: SGHTA, FQGTGA. The germline V and J ends were trimmed by 5 bases and 0 bases, with 7 bases remaining between them. CDR3 coding DNA: TGTGCCAGCAGCGGACCGCCTAACTATGGCTACACCTTC. It is translated as CASSGPPNYGYTF.

This clonotype was counted ten times or more. This chain connects TRBV7-9 to TRBJ2-1; TRBD2 matches at 8 bases. The CDR3 loop spans 16 amino acids. Germline V gene sequence: CDR1 SEHNR, CDR2 FQNEAQ (reference sequence). V gave up 7 bases and J gave up 6 bases; unmatched junction bases: 14. DNA for the CDR3: TGTGCCAGCACCATGACGGGGACTAGTTTGAGCAATGAGCAGTTCTTC. Amino acid sequence: CASTMTGTSLSNEQFF.

The chain joins TRBV28 to TRBJ2-7; TRBD2 matches at 7 bases. The V and J ends lost 6 bases and 0 bases, in that order; junction bases with no gene match: 5. Per the germline V gene, CDR1 is MDHEN and CDR2 is SYDVKM. The CDR3 consists of 14 residues. CDR3 loop: CASSRGGFSYEQYF. The CDR3 coding sequence is TGTGCCAGCAGCCGGGGAGGGTTCTCCTACGAGCAGTACTTC.

This clonotype was seen ten or more times. V and J are TRBV5-5 and TRBJ1-4; weak D call: TRBD1 (5 bases). The CDR3 length is 13 residues. The V end lost 1 base, the J end lost 11 bases, and 12 bases lay between the germline ends. CDR1 is SGHKS and CDR2 is YYEKEE in the germline V gene (reference sequence). CDR3 region: CASSLRGEGKLFF. The CDR3 DNA reads TGTGCCAGCAGCTTGAGAGGGGAAGGGAAACTGTTTTTT.

The V gene is TRBV6-1, the J gene TRBJ2-2; 7 nucleotides align to TRBD2. Trimming removed 3 bases from V and 1 base from J; junction bases left unmatched: 2. Germline CDR1 and CDR2: MNHNS and SASEGT. The CDR3 runs 15 residues. The CDR3 reads CASSEASGNTGELFF. DNA of the CDR3: TGTGCCAGCAGTGAGGCTAGCGGGAACACCGGGGAGCTGTTTTTT.

This clonotype was observed at least ten times. The gene calls are TRBV6-5 and TRBJ2-7, with a possible D match to TRBD2 (5 bases). Looked up from germline, CDR1 is MNHEY and CDR2 is SVGAGI. The CDR3 sequence is 13 residues long. Trimming cost V 4 bases and J 3 bases, with 10 bases left between them. The CDR3 DNA sequence: TGTGCCAGCAGTTTAACTAGGTACTACGAGCAGTACTTC. Translated: CASSLTRYYEQYF.

This clonotype was detected many times. This chain connects TRBV20-1 to TRBJ1-1; no reliable D call. The CDR3 has 13 residues. V was clipped by 0 bases and J by 0 bases, with 5 bases between them. CDR1 is DFQATT, CDR2 SNEGSKA, per germline (reference sequence). CDR3 nucleotides: TGCAGTGCTAGAGACACGGTGAACACTGAAGCTTTCTTT. As protein: CSARDTVNTEAFF.

This clonotype came up a few times. The chain combines TRBV24-1 with TRBJ2-1; D not resolved. Trimming shortened V by 7 bases and J by 0 bases, and 6 bases separated the two germline ends. This CDR3 has 13 residues. CDR1 and CDR2 from the germline V gene are KGHDR and SFDVKD. The CDR3 DNA is TGTGCCACCAGCGAAACCTCCTACAATGAGCAGTTCTTC. It yields the protein CATSETSYNEQFF.

In this sample, this clonotype turned up many times. The J gene is TRBJ2-5, the V gene TRBV12-3 or TRBV12-4, with 10 bases that match TRBD2. V lost 3 bases and J lost 4; bases outside the gene matches: 2. There are 14 residues in the CDR3. The CDR3: CASSLGLALETQYF. The CDR3 DNA reads TGTGCCAGCAGTTTGGGACTAGCGTTAGAGACCCAGTACTTC.

In regard to this clonotype: The CDR3 ends on some other residue instead of the conserved phenylalanine or tryptophan, so this is likely a read error. The rearrangement links TRBV6-2 or TRBV6-3 to TRBJ2-4, with 7 bases lining up with TRBD2. The CDR3 length is 17 residues. CDR1 MNHEY and CDR2 SVGEGT come from the germline V gene. Trimming at V came to 1 base and at J to 2 bases, leaving 8 bases not matched to a gene. CDR3 DNA: TGTGCCAGCAGTTACTATAAAGCGGGATTCTCCAAAAACATTCAGTACTTA. The encoded protein is CASSYYKAGFSKNIQYL.

This clonotype turned up a few times. V usage is TRBV9 and J usage is TRBJ2-5, with no clear D. CDR3 length equals 13 residues. Germline V gene data show CDR1 as SGDLS and CDR2 as YYNGEE. V lost 2 bases and J lost 4, with 9 bases in between. As DNA, the CDR3 is TGTGCCAGCAGCGTTCTAGACGGAGAGACCCAGTACTTC. It specifies CASSVLDGETQYF.

This clonotype showed up just a few times. V is TRBV5-1 and J is TRBJ2-2; weak D call: TRBD2 (6 bases). V lost 4 bases, J lost 1 base, and 8 bases lay in between. Germline V CDR1 and CDR2: SGHRS, YFSETQ. This CDR3 has 14 residues. This CDR3 reads CASSEGGNTGELFF. The CDR3 bases are TGCGCCAGCAGCGAGGGAGGGAACACCGGGGAGCTGTTTTTT.

Many counts were recorded for this clonotype. The chain couples TRBV7-6 to TRBJ2-3; 9 bases match TRBD2. This CDR3 comprises 18 residues. Unmatched junction bases numbered 9, after V lost 0 bases and J lost 2 bases. Germline V gives CDR1 SGHVS, CDR2 FNYEAQ. The CDR3 region has the DNA TGTGCCAGCAGCTTAGCCCCCGGGACTAGCACTTCCACAGATACGCAGTATTTT. Its translation: CASSLAPGTSTSTDTQYF.

This clonotype has ten or more counts. V usage is TRBV27 and J usage is TRBJ1-5; D gene unclear. The CDR3 is 10 residues long. The V gene lost 4 bases and the J gene lost 9 bases, with 4 bases spanning the gap. The germline V gene encodes CDR1 MNHEY and CDR2 SMNVEV (reference sequence). The CDR3 reads CASSSSPQHF. The CDR3 DNA sequence: TGTGCCAGCAGTTCGTCGCCCCAGCATTTT.

This clonotype has at least ten counts. This sequence joins TRBV5-1 and TRBJ1-4; no definite D call. Trimming cost V 0 bases and J 8 bases, with 14 bases left between them. This CDR3 is built from 15 residues. CDR1 is SGHRS and CDR2 is YFSETQ in the germline V gene. CDR3 bases: TGCGCCAGCAGCTTGGATGGTAGGAGAAACGAAAAACTGTTTTTT. Translated: CASSLDGRRNEKLFF.

The CDR3: CASSPGQLYEQYF. The DNA for the CDR3 is TGTGCCAGCAGTCCGGGACAACTTTACGAGCAGTACTTC. The chain has TRBV27 and TRBJ2-7; D is possibly TRBD1 (6 bases). Germline V gene sequence: CDR1 MNHEY, CDR2 SMNVEV (reference sequence). Trimming shortened V by 5 bases and J by 4 bases, and 12 bases separated the two germline ends. The CDR3 runs 13 residues.

This clonotype occurred a few times. J is TRBJ2-7 and V is TRBV5-6, with D perhaps matching TRBD1 or TRBD2 (6 bases each). The V end was cut by 4 bases, the J end by 3 bases, with 17 bases between. CDR1 is SGHDT, CDR2 YYEEEE, per germline. This CDR3 spans 15 amino acids. CDR3 region: CASSRYGGHFYEQYF. The CDR3 coding sequence is TGTGCCAGCAGCCGCTACGGGGGACACTTCTACGAGCAGTACTTC.

This clonotype was seen only a few times. The chain carries TRBV14 and TRBJ2-4; maybe TRBD1 (5 bases). Germline CDR1 and CDR2: SGHDN and FVKESK. Trimming cost V 4 bases and J 4 bases, with 11 bases left between them. There are 14 residues in the CDR3. The CDR3 sequence: CASSRDDSKNIQYF. The DNA of the CDR3 is TGTGCCAGCAGCCGGGATGACAGTAAAAACATTCAGTACTTC. Looking up the rest from reference TRBV14 and TRBJ2-4 gives the full variable domain: EAGVTQFPSHSVIEKGQTVTLRCDPISGHDNLYWYRRVMGKEIKFLLHFVKESKQDESGMPNNRFLAERTGGTYSTLKVQPAELEDSGVYFCASSRDDSKNIQYFGAGTRLSVL.

The chain joins TRBV6-5 to TRBJ1-4; D not certain. Deletions cut 2 bases from V and 4 bases from J, with 8 bases between. Germline V gene data show CDR1 as MNHEY and CDR2 as SVGAGI. This CDR3 spans 14 amino acids. The CDR3 loop reads CASSYRASNEKLFF. In DNA form, the CDR3 reads TGTGCCAGCAGTTACCGGGCCAGTAATGAAAAACTGTTTTTT.

This clonotype has only a few counts. V usage is TRBV9 and J usage is TRBJ1-1, with D hard to call. The CDR3 totals 13 residues. Trimming shortened V by 1 base and J by 2 bases, and 6 bases separated the two germline ends. Per the germline V gene, CDR1 is SGDLS and CDR2 is YYNGEE. CDR3 sequence (DNA): TGTGCCAGCAGCGTAACAGACAACACTGAAGCTTTCTTT. It yields the protein CASSVTDNTEAFF. Full variable domain (outside the CDR3, taken from reference TRBV9 and TRBJ1-1): DSGVTQTPKHLITATGQRVTLRCSPRSGDLSVYWYQQSLDQGLQFLIQYYNGEERAKGNILERFSAQQFPDLHSELNLSSLELGDSALYFCASSVTDNTEAFFGQGTRLTVV.

This clonotype was observed many times. This chain uses TRBV6-5 with TRBJ1-6; D may be TRBD1 (6 bases). Per germline, CDR1 MNHEY and CDR2 SVGAGI. The CDR3 has 14 residues. Trimming left V 0 bases short and J 10 bases short, with 10 bases between. CDR3 amino acids: CASSYSQGSSPLHF. The CDR3, as DNA: TGTGCCAGCAGTTACTCACAGGGTAGCTCACCCCTCCACTTT.

This clonotype was counted a few times. The V and J genes are TRBV7-2 and TRBJ2-1; 12 nucleotides match TRBD2. The V gene's germline CDR1 is SGHTA and CDR2 FQGNSA. Trimming at V came to 5 bases and at J to 9 bases, leaving 5 bases not matched to a gene. This CDR3 contains 14 residues. CDR3 sequence reads: CASSRLAGVGEQFF. The CDR3 bases are TGTGCCAGCAGCCGACTAGCGGGAGTGGGTGAGCAGTTCTTC.

This clonotype was observed a handful of times. The V and J genes are TRBV4-3 and TRBJ1-6; 7 bases align to TRBD1. Germline-derived CDR1 and CDR2 are LGHNA and YSLEER. This CDR3 has 16 amino acids. J was trimmed by 5 bases and V by 1 base; bases with no gene match: 5. CDR3 sequence: CASSQVRGGNNSPLHF. CDR3 in DNA: TGCGCCAGCAGCCAAGTCAGGGGGGGTAATAATTCACCCCTCCACTTT.

A few counts support this clonotype. The chain recombines TRBV5-1 with TRBJ1-1; 7 nucleotides match TRBD1. After removal of 6 bases from V and 6 bases from J, the junction contained 11 bases not matched to a gene. CDR1 SGHRS and CDR2 YFSETQ come from the germline V gene. This CDR3 is built from 14 residues. CDR3 in amino acids: CASTPRGENPEAFF. In nucleotides, the CDR3 is TGCGCCAGCACGCCCAGGGGGGAGAATCCTGAAGCTTTCTTT.